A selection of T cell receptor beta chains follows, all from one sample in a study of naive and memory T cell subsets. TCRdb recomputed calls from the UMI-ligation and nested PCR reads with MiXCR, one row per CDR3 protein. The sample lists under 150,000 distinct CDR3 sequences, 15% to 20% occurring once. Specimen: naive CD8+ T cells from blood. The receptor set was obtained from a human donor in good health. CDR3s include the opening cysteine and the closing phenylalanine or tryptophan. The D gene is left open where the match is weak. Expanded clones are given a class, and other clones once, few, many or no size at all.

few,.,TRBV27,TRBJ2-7,CASGPQGRSYEQYF,TGTGCCAGCGGGCCGCAGGGGAGGTCCTACGAGCAGTACTTC
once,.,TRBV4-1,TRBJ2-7,CASSQVGPLDEQYF,TGCGCCAGCAGCCAAGTCGGCCCGCTCGACGAGCAGTACTTC
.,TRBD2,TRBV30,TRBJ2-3,CAWSVPLAGDTDTQYF,TGTGCCTGGAGTGTACCCCTAGCGGGGGACACAGATACGCAGTATTTT
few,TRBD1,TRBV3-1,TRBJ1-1,CASSPDPGQFNTEAFF,TGTGCCAGCAGCCCGGACCCGGGACAGTTTAACACTGAAGCTTTCTTT
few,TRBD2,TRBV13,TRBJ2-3,CASSPGLAGLDTQYF,TGTGCCAGCAGCCCCGGTCTAGCGGGATTAGATACGCAGTATTTT
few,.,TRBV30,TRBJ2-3,CAWEWTGDTDTQYF,TGTGCCTGGGAATGGACTGGTGACACAGATACGCAGTATTTT
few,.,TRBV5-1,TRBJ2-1,CASSRSEGVYNEQFF,TGCGCCAGCAGCCGAAGTGAGGGTGTCTACAATGAGCAGTTCTTC
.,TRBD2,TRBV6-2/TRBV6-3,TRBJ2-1,CASSHGGTSNEQFF,TGTGCCAGCAGTCACGGGGGGACTAGCAATGAGCAGTTCTTC
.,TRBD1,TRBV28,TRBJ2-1,CASSLSDRNEQFF,TGTGCCAGCAGTTTGTCGGACAGGAATGAGCAGTTCTTC
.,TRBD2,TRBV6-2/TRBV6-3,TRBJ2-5,CASSYTVWLAGESETQYF,TGTGCCAGCAGTTACACCGTATGGCTAGCGGGAGAATCGGAGACCCAGTACTTC
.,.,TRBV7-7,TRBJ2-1,CASSLDASSYNEQFF,TGTGCCAGCAGCTTAGACGCGAGCTCCTACAATGAGCAGTTCTTC
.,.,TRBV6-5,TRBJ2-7,CASSYNGPYEQYF,TGTGCCAGCAGTTATAACGGCCCCTACGAGCAGTACTTC
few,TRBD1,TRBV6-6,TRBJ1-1,CASSPPTGGADTEAFF,TGTGCCAGCAGTCCACCTACAGGGGGCGCGGACACTGAAGCTTTCTTT
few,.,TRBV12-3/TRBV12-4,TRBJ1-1,CASSLSLGGTEAFF,TGTGCCAGCAGCCTATCCCTCGGGGGCACTGAAGCTTTCTTT
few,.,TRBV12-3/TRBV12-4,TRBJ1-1,CASSEWNTEAFF,TGTGCCAGTTCGGAATGGAACACTGAAGCTTTCTTT
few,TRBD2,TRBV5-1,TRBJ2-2,CASSLPVAGEPAGELFF,TGCGCCAGCAGCTTGCCGGTAGCGGGAGAACCGGCCGGGGAGCTGTTTTTT
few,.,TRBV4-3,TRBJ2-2,CASSQDGGAGGELFF,TGCGCCAGCAGCCAAGATGGGGGCGCCGGCGGGGAGCTGTTTTTT
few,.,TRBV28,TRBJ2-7,CASSFFSEQYF,TGTGCCAGCAGTTTTTTTTCCGAGCAGTACTTC
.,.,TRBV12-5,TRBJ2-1,CASGFLPEGQYNEQFF,TGTGCTAGTGGTTTTCTCCCGGAGGGCCAATACAATGAGCAGTTCTTC
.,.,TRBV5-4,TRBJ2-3,CASSLSPGTDTQYF,TGTGCCAGCAGCTTATCCCCGGGTACAGATACGCAGTATTTT
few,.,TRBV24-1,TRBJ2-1,CATSAGNEQFF,TGTGCCACCAGTGCAGGCAATGAGCAGTTCTTC
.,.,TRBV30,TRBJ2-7,CAWSNRDLTYEQYF,TGTGCCTGGAGTAACAGGGATTTAACCTACGAGCAGTACTTC
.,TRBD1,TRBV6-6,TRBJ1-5,CASSQLQGMGQPQHF,TGTGCCAGCAGCCAACTACAGGGGATGGGCCAGCCCCAGCATTTT
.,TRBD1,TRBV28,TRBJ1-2,CASSGWTGGEYGYTF,TGTGCCAGCAGTGGCTGGACAGGGGGCGAATATGGCTACACCTTC
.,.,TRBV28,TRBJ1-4,CASSINRREAATNEKLFF,TGTGCCAGCAGTATCAACCGGAGGGAGGCTGCAACTAATGAAAAACTGTTTTTT
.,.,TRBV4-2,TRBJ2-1,CASSQVEADEQFF,TGTGCCAGCAGCCAAGTCGAGGCGGATGAGCAGTTCTTC
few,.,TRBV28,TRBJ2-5,CASSLFLGETQYF,TGTGCCAGCAGTTTATTCCTGGGAGAGACCCAGTACTTC
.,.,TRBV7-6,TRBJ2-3,CASRPFGYADTQYF,TGTGCCAGCAGACCCTTTGGGTACGCAGATACGCAGTATTTT
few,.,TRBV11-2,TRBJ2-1,CASSFGTSWGDNEQFF,TGTGCCAGCAGCTTTGGCACGTCTTGGGGGGACAATGAGCAGTTCTTC
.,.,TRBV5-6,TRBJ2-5,CASSLAARQETQYF,TGTGCCAGCAGCTTGGCAGCGAGACAAGAGACCCAGTACTTC
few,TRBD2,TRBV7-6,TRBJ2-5,CASSQGPGGETQYF,TGTGCCAGCAGCCAAGGACCGGGGGGGGAGACCCAGTACTTC
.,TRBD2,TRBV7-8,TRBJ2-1,CASSFGLAGEVYNEQFF,TGTGCCAGCAGCTTCGGACTAGCGGGAGAGGTCTACAATGAGCAGTTCTTC
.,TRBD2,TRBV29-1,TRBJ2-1,CSVEDLGLASAYNEQFF,TGCAGCGTTGAAGATTTGGGACTAGCTTCAGCCTACAATGAGCAGTTCTTC
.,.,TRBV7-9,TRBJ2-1,CASSRTRTISYNEQFF,TGTGCCAGCAGCCGAACCCGGACTATCTCCTACAATGAGCAGTTCTTC
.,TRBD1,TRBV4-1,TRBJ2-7,CASSQNRDRGRYEQYF,TGCGCCAGCAGCCAAAACCGGGACAGGGGGCGTTACGAGCAGTACTTC
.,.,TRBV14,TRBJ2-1,CASSLTSNEQFF,TGTGCCAGCAGCCTGACCAGCAATGAGCAGTTCTTC
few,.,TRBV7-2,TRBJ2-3,CASSLVVLSTDTQYF,TGTGCCAGCAGCTTAGTGGTCCTTAGCACAGATACGCAGTATTTT
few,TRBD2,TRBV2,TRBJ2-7,CASSTTASGNYEQYF,TGTGCCAGCAGTACAACAGCTAGCGGGAACTACGAGCAGTACTTC
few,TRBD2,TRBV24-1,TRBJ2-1,CATSDSAGGFDEQFF,TGTGCCACCAGTGATTCAGCGGGAGGCTTTGATGAGCAGTTCTTC
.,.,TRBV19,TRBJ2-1,CASSISAGPKDEQFF,TGTGCCAGTAGTATCTCGGCGGGACCCAAGGATGAGCAGTTCTTC
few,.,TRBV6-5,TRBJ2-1,CASSYGASSEQFF,TGTGCCAGCAGTTACGGGGCGTCTAGTGAGCAGTTCTTC
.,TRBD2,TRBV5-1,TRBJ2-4,CASSLGLAEDLAKNIQYF,TGCGCCAGCAGCTTGGGACTAGCGGAAGATTTAGCCAAAAACATTCAGTACTTC
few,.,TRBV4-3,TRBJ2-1,CASSALLAGEDEQFF,TGCGCCAGCAGCGCCCTTCTGGCCGGAGAGGACGAGCAGTTCTTC
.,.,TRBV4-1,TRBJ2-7,CPSSQTQYEQYF,TGCCCCAGCAGCCAGACCCAGTACGAGCAGTACTTC
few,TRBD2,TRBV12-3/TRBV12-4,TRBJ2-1,CASSFRLAGGPTPHYNEQFF,TGTGCCAGCAGTTTTAGACTAGCGGGAGGGCCAACTCCCCACTACAATGAGCAGTTCTTC
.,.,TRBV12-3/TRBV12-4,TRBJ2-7,CASSPPGGADEQYF,TGTGCCAGCAGTCCCCCGGGGGGCGCGGATGAGCAGTACTTC
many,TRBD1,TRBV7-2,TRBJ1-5,CASSLAWTGTSNQPQHF,TGTGCCAGCAGCTTAGCTTGGACAGGGACTAGCAATCAGCCCCAGCATTTT
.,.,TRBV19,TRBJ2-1,CASSQGPYNEQFF,TGTGCCAGTAGCCAGGGCCCCTACAATGAGCAGTTCTTC
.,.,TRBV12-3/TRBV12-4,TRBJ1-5,CASSFLTETSNQPQHF,TGTGCCAGCAGTTTTCTAACAGAAACTAGCAATCAGCCCCAGCATTTT
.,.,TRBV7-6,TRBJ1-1,CASSWGGPGSGTEAFF,TGTGCCAGCAGCTGGGGGGGGCCCGGGAGCGGCACTGAAGCTTTCTTT
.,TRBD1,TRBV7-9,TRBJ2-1,CASSPGQGAVNEQFF,TGTGCCAGCAGCCCCGGACAGGGGGCGGTCAATGAGCAGTTCTTC
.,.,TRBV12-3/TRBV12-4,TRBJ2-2,CATLRGRGYTGELFF,TGTGCCACCCTAAGGGGGAGGGGTTACACCGGGGAGCTGTTTTTT
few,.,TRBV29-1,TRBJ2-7,CSVELTEDEQYF,TGCAGCGTCGAACTGACTGAGGACGAGCAGTACTTC
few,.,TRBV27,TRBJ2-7,CASSFSDRREYEQYF,TGTGCCAGCAGTTTCTCAGACCGCCGGGAATACGAGCAGTACTTC
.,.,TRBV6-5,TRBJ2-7,CASSYSFTESFSYEQYF,TGTGCCAGCAGTTACTCGTTTACGGAGTCCTTTTCCTACGAGCAGTACTTC